The source of this TCR beta chain is a study of human T cells and chemical hapten exposure. Study as a whole: An approximately 2 cm by approximately 2 cm inner upper arm patch received 2% DPC for sensitization.

The V gene's germline CDR1 is MNHEY and CDR2 SMNVEV (reference sequence). Trimming took off 3 bases at V and 3 bases at J, with 12 bases between the two ends. This CDR3 has 14 residues. Notes on this clonotype: Its antigen is not known.

Library construction involved attaching unique molecular identifiers to individual cDNA molecules, which allowed quantitative, reproducible TCR counting. One entry per CDR3 protein, called by TCRdb with MiXCR from the RACE reads. The sample has roughly 110,000 distinct CDR3 sequences, roughly 12% seen once. Study results and caveats: TCRs exceeding 1 in 1000 frequency stayed unchanged with DPC sensitization.

Time point noted: pre-sensitization, week 0. The treatment was: therapeutic diphenylcyclopropenone sensitization with weekly scalp DPC. Total RNA was isolated from whole blood that had not been fractionated. The TCR originated in a woman in her fifties or sixties with alopecia areata. Some clones in this sample may be carry-over from other donors' samples. The chain joins TRBV27 to TRBJ2-7; tentatively, D is TRBD1 or TRBD2 (5 bases each). The starting material was whole blood, obtained in connection with sensitization to the hapten diphenylcyclopropenone (DPC). CDR3 DNA sequence: TGTGCCAGCAGTTTTGGACGGGACGACTACGAGCAGTACTTC. Its protein product is CASSFGRDDYEQYF.